This note documents a single T cell receptor (beta chain) sequence. These data originate in a study of blood T cell repertoires in COVID-19. Overall study context: Both acute and convalescent COVID-19 samples were obtained from the United States, Italy and Spain. The cDNA or gDNA used as material had been derived from T cells, B-cell-depleted T cells, or PBMCs.

The V end was cut by 3 bases, the J end by 1 base, with 3 bases between. Germline V gene sequence: CDR1 DFQATT, CDR2 SNEGSKA (reference sequence). The CDR3 totals 11 residues. How the authors handled the data: Amplification from reference gene primers served as the basis for estimated nucleated cell counts. Using immunoSEQ multiplex PCR, the repertoire was profiled, and TCRdb retains in-frame clones only, with some absent. The D gene and trimming were derived from the DNA, and the V and J assignments and clone size from that table. The table records 310,000 or so clones, over 75% of them present only once.

The chain links TRBV20-1 to TRBJ1-1; D is ambiguous. Source material: peripheral blood. The TCR comes from a man aged 50-60 years with active or convalescent COVID-19. CDR3: CSARRNTEAFF. The CDR3 bases are TGCAGTGCTAGGCGGAACACTGAAGCTTTCTTT.